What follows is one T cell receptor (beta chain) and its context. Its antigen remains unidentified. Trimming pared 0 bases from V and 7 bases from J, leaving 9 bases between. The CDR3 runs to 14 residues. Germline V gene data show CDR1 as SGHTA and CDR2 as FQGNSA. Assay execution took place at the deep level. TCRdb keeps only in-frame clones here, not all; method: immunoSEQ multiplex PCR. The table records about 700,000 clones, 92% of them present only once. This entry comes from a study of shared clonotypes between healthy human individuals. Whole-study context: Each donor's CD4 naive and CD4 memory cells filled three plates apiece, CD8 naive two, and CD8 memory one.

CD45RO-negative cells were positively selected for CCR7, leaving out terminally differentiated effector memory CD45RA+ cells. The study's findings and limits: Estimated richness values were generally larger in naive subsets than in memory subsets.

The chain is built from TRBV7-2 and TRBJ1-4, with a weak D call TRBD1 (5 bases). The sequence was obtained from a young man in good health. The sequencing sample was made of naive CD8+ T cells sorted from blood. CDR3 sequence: CASSLAGASEKLFF. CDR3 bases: TGTGCCAGCAGCTTAGCAGGGGCCAGTGAAAAACTGTTTTTT.